Reported below is one T cell receptor (beta chain). The antigen is unknown. Naive CD4+ T cells were purified with Tregs depleted by CD25. Constant-region reverse primers amplified full-length variable regions, followed by semi-nested Nested Universal Primer A PCR. TCRdb analysed the 5' RACE reads with MiXCR anew, one entry per CDR3 protein. The sample contains under 60,000 distinct CDR3 sequences, about 28% of which appear only once. Findings and limits, study-wide: Tumor Treg TCRs overlapped most with tumor naive CD4+ cells. Tumor memory CD4+ T cell TCR gene usage clustered with blood and lymph node memory CD4+ cells and lymph node naive CD4+ cells.

Germline V gives CDR1 LGHDT, CDR2 YNNKEL (reference sequence). Deletions cut 1 base from V and 7 bases from J, with 14 bases between. The CDR3 covers 14 residues. The specimen was naive CD4+ T cells sorted from blood. Documented subset: naive CD4+ T cells, CD4+CD45RA+CD25-. The J gene is TRBJ2-7, the V gene TRBV3-1; D is perhaps TRBD2 (6 bases). This receptor was obtained from a female donor with breast cancer. CDR3: CASSQVADIGEQYF. The CDR3, as DNA: TGTGCCAGCAGCCAAGTAGCGGACATAGGGGAGCAGTACTTC.